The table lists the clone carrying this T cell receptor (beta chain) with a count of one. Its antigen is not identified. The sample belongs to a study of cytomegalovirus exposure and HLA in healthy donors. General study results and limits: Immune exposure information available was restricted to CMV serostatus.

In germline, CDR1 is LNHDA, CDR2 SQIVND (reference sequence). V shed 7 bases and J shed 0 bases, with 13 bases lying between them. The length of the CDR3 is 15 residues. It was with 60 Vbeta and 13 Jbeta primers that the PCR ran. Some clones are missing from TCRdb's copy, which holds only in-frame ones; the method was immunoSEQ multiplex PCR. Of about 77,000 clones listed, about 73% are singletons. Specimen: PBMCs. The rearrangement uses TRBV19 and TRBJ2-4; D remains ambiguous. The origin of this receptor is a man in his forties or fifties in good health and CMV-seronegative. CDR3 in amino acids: CASKLHDVAKNIQYF. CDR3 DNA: TGTGCCAGTAAACTACACGACGTAGCCAAAAACATTCAGTACTTC. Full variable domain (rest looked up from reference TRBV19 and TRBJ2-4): DGGITQSPKYLFRKEGQNVTLSCEQNLNHDAMYWYRQDPGQGLRLIYYSQIVNDFQKGDIAEGYSVSREKKESFPLTVTSAQKNPTAFYLCASKLHDVAKNIQYFGAGTRLSVL.